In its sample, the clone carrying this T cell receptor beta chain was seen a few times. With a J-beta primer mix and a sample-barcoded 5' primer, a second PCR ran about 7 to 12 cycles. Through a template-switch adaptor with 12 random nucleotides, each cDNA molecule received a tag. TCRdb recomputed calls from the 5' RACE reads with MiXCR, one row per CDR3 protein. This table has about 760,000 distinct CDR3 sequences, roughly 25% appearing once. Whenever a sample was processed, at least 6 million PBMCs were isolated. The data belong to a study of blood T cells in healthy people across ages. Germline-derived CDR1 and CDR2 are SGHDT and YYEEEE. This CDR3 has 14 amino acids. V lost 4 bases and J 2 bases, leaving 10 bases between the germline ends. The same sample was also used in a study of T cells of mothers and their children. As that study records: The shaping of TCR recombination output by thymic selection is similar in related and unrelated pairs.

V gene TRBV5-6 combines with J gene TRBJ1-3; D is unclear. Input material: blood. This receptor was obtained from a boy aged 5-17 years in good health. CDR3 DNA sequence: TGTGCCAGCAGCCCGGACCGGACTGGAAACACCATATATTTT. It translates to CASSPDRTGNTIYF.